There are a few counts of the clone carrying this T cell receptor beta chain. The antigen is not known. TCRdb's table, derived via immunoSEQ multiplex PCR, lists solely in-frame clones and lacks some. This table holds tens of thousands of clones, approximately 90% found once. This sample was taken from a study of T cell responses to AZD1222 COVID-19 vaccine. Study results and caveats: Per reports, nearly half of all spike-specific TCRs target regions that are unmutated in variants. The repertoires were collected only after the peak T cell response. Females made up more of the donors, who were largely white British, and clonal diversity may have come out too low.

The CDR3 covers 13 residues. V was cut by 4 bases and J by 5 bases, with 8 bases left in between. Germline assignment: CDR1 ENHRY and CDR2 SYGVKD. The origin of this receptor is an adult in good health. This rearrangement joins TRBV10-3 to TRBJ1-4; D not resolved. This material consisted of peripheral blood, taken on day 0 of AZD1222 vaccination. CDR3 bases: TGTGCCATCAGTGTAGATCACAATGAAAAACTGTTTTTT. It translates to CAISVDHNEKLFF.